What follows are 14 T cell receptor beta chains derived from one specimen sequenced in a study of technical replicates of blood from a few donors. The data were produced by immunoSEQ multiplex PCR, yet TCRdb's version contains in-frame clones alone and is incomplete. The table shows about 74,000 clones, with 80% to 90% occurring only once. The sample consisted of PBMCs. The source of these receptors is a human donor in good health. Some clones in this sample may be carry-over from other donors' samples.

This clone came up once. J is TRBJ2-3 and V is TRBV30; D may be TRBD2 (6 bases). The length of the CDR3 is 14 residues. Trimming shortened V by 4 bases and J by 5 bases, and 16 bases separated the two germline ends. Germline V CDR1 and CDR2: GTSNPN, SVGIG (reference sequence). CDR3 nucleotide sequence: TGTGCCTGGAACGGCGCTAGCGACGGAGATACGCAGTATTTT. This codes for CAWNGASDGDTQYF. The variable domain in full, with the rest retrieved from reference TRBV30 and TRBJ2-3, is SQTIHQWPATLVQPVGSPLSLECTVEGTSNPNLYWYRQAAGRGLQLLFYSVGIGQISSEVPQNLSASRPQDRQFILSSKKLLLSDSGFYLCAWNGASDGDTQYFGPGTRLTVL.

By share of the sample, this clone is medium-sized. The genes are TRBV6-5 and TRBJ1-1; D is unclear. Trimming removed 8 bases at V and 0 bases at J, with 13 bases between. The CDR3 consists of 14 residues. The germline gives CDR1 MNHEY, CDR2 SVGAGI. The CDR3 nucleotides read TGTGCCAGCCAAAGCGGGCTAATGAACACTGAAGCTTTCTTT. This gives the protein CASQSGLMNTEAFF.

This chain links TRBV6-6 with TRBJ1-6; 10 bases map to TRBD1. Trimming cost V 2 bases and J 7 bases; bases outside gene matches: 2. This CDR3 spans 15 amino acids. The germline CDR1 and CDR2 sequences are MNHNY and SVGAGI (reference sequence). CDR3 bases: TGTGCCAGCAGTTACGGGACAGGGGCAAATTCACCCCTCCACTTT. Its protein is CASSYGTGANSPLHF.

This chain joins TRBV20-1 and TRBJ1-2, with D unresolved. CDR3 length: 10 residues. The V end was cut by 6 bases, the J end by 4 bases, with 6 bases between. The germline CDR1 and CDR2 sequences are DFQATT and SNEGSKA (reference sequence). The CDR3 coding sequence is TGCAGTGCGGCACCCTATGGCTACACCTTC. Protein: CSAAPYGYTF.

This chain uses TRBV19 with TRBJ1-6; maybe TRBD1 (6 bases). Germline V CDR1 and CDR2: LNHDA, SQIVND (reference sequence). The V and J ends lost 4 bases and 13 bases respectively, with 14 bases between them. This CDR3 has 13 amino acids. This CDR3 is CASSTRQDAPLHF. The CDR3 DNA is TGTGCCAGTAGTACCCGACAGGACGCCCCCCTCCACTTT.

The chain recombines TRBV18 with TRBJ1-5; D is unclear. This CDR3 spans 15 amino acids. Germline V gene sequence: CDR1 KGHSH, CDR2 LQKENI. V gave up 6 bases and J gave up 0 bases, with 12 bases separating them. The CDR3 spells CASSPEAYSNQPQHF. The CDR3 coding sequence is TGTGCCAGCTCCCCGGAGGCATATAGCAATCAGCCCCAGCATTTT.

V usage is TRBV5-1 and J usage is TRBJ1-1; TRBD1 is a possible D gene (5 bases). This CDR3 contains 16 residues. V was shortened by 7 bases and J by 2 bases, with 21 bases between the two germline ends. Germline CDR1 is SGHRS and CDR2 is YFSETQ. The chain's CDR3 is CASGPSGDLPNTEAFF. CDR3 nucleotide sequence: TGCGCCAGCGGTCCCTCGGGGGATTTACCAAACACTGAAGCTTTCTTT.

The rearrangement links TRBV27 to TRBJ1-6; D is ambiguous. Between the trimmed V and J ends, which lost 8 bases and 6 bases, there was a span of 17 bases. The CDR3 is 15 residues long. CDR1 MNHEY and CDR2 SMNVEV come from the germline V gene (reference sequence). In nucleotides, the CDR3 is TGTGCCAGCCGGACCGCCGGGGTCCCTAATTCACCCCTCCACTTT. Translation gives CASRTAGVPNSPLHF.

The chain carries TRBV15 and TRBJ2-3; no firm D call. CDR1 and CDR2 from the germline V gene are LNHNV and YYDKDF (reference sequence). V lost 1 base to trimming and J lost 2 bases, with 7 bases between them. CDR3 length: 14 amino acids. CDR3 sequence (DNA): TGTGCCACCAGCAGAGGAGAGGCCACAGATACGCAGTATTTT. Translation: CATSRGEATDTQYF.

This sequence joins TRBV4-3 and TRBJ1-1; the D is unclear. Germline V gene lookup returns CDR1 LGHNA and CDR2 YSLEER. The CDR3 spans 15 residues. Deletions cut 1 base from V and 0 bases from J, with 9 bases between. The DNA of the CDR3 is TGCGCCAGCAGCCAAGGGTTGGCACTGAACACTGAAGCTTTCTTT. This encodes CASSQGLALNTEAFF.

The chain couples TRBV6-6 to TRBJ1-6; D remains unclear. The V gene's germline CDR1 is MNHNY and CDR2 SVGAGI (reference sequence). The CDR3 spans 12 residues. Here the CDR3 reads CAVQNGNSPLHF. CDR3 DNA: TGTGCAGTCCAGAACGGGAATTCACCCCTCCACTTT.

This clone turned up a few times. V gene TRBV6-1 combines with J gene TRBJ1-6; D not certain. The V gene's germline CDR1 is MNHNS and CDR2 SASEGT. V lost 1 base and J 8 bases, leaving 9 bases between the germline ends. The CDR3 consists of 14 residues. CDR3 protein: CASSEVYGDSPLHF. For the CDR3, the DNA is TGTGCCAGCAGTGAAGTCTACGGGGATTCACCCCTCCACTTT.

This clone appeared a few times. The genes are TRBV28 and TRBJ1-6; no clear D gene. CDR3 size: 15 residues. Germline CDR1 MDHEN, CDR2 SYDVKM. Trimming took off 3 bases at V and 3 bases at J, with 9 bases between the two ends. The CDR3 DNA reads as TGTGCCAGCAGTTTGTCTCGGGACTATAATTCACCCCTCCACTTT. Its translation: CASSLSRDYNSPLHF.

This chain joins TRBV6-1 and TRBJ2-7, with TRBD1 identical over 7 bases. V shed 3 bases and J 4 bases; nucleotides not matched to a gene: 6. Germline loops: CDR1 MNHNS, CDR2 SASEGT. The CDR3 runs to 14 residues. The CDR3 region has the DNA TGTGCCAGCAGTGATCCGACAGGGTTTTACGAGCAGTACTTC. It translates to CASSDPTGFYEQYF.